The clone carrying this T cell receptor (beta chain) was seen once. The source of the sample is a study of T cell changes during pregnancy in multiple sclerosis. The CDR3 is made up of 15 amino acids. Germline values: CDR1 SGHRS, CDR2 YFSETQ. With 6 bases clipped from V and 7 bases from J, the junction kept 13 bases outside the gene matches. Repertoires were generated with immunoSEQ multiplex PCR, while TCRdb's copy carries only in-frame clones and drops some. This table has fewer than 150,000 clones, roughly 95% appearing once. The specimen comprised peripheral blood, sampled after pregnancy. The sequence came from a female donor with multiple sclerosis, enrolled in a pregnancy study. The chain employs TRBV5-1 and TRBJ1-2, with 9 bases fitting TRBD1. Written as DNA, the CDR3 is TGCGCCAGCACCCAAGACGGACAGGGGTGGCGTGGCTACACCTTC. Its protein is CASTQDGQGWRGYTF.